This T cell receptor beta chain stems from a study of blood T cell repertoires in COVID-19. Overall study context: Acute and convalescent COVID-19 specimens originated in the United States, Italy and Spain. PBMCs, B-cell-depleted T cells, or T cells were the source of the cDNA or gDNA that made up the material.

The CDR3 contains 14 residues. V trimming: 1 base; J trimming: 5 bases; junction bases outside the gene matches: 5. Germline CDR1 reads SGHRS; CDR2 reads YFSETQ. In the study's own analysis: Amplification with reference gene primers provided the estimates of nucleated cell counts. Sequencing used immunoSEQ multiplex PCR; TCRdb keeps in-frame clones, though not all of them. The DNA gave D and trimming, while V, J and clone size come from that table. The sample lists approximately 110,000 clones, roughly 80% occurring once. The sequence was collected from a man between 65 and 85 years old with acute or convalescent COVID-19. Sequencing was carried out using peripheral blood. J is TRBJ2-7 and V is TRBV5-1; 8 bases map to TRBD1. This chain's CDR3 is CASSLLVTGDEQYF. CDR3 DNA sequence: TGCGCCAGCAGCTTGCTTGTGACAGGGGACGAGCAGTACTTC.